Below, one T cell receptor (beta chain) is given with its context. Its antigen is not identified. These data belong to a study of long-term antiretroviral therapy in people with HIV. Study findings and constraints: With ART, diversity went up but was still lower than in transplant donor controls. Against controls, HIV repertoires showed narrower ranges of CDR3 length. Blood sampling spanned 2004 to 2017, possibly under older ART regimens. At every time point, clones expanded before ART dominated the repertoire.

The CDR3 is 15 residues long. The V gene's germline CDR1 is SGHKS and CDR2 YYEKEE (reference sequence). With 0 bases clipped from V and 6 bases from J, the junction kept 7 bases outside the gene matches. Run at survey level, the immunoSEQ assay was version v3.0. Sequencing used immunoSEQ multiplex PCR; TCRdb keeps in-frame clones, though not all of them. Of under 30,000 clones listed, around 87% are singletons. The sample consisted of unsorted PBMCs, taken 1.9 years after starting antiretroviral therapy. This TCR derives from a woman aged 25 to 45 with HIV. The gene calls are TRBV5-5 and TRBJ2-3; 7 bases are shared with TRBD2. The CDR3 DNA is TGTGCCAGCAGCTTGGGGCAGGGAGGGTCTGATACGCAGTATTTT. The encoded protein is CASSLGQGGSDTQYF.